This T cell receptor (beta chain) appears in the sequencing data of a study of cytomegalovirus exposure and HLA in healthy donors. The PCR used 60 Vbeta and 13 Jbeta primers. Repertoires were generated with immunoSEQ multiplex PCR, while TCRdb's copy carries only in-frame clones and drops some. The sample holds some 75,000 clones. Notes on this clone: What it binds is unknown.

Study observations and caveats: Researchers reported in a later analysis that a missense DCLRE1C variant was tied to TCR beta V- and J-gene trimming. Relative to the roughly 700-donor mean, N-insertions were reportedly fewer in an Asian-associated ancestry cluster in a later analysis.

CDR3 length equals 13 residues. Germline lookup yields CDR1 LNHDA and CDR2 SQIVND (reference sequence). V was trimmed by 6 bases and J by 6 bases, leaving 12 bases between them. This chain uses TRBV19 with TRBJ1-5, with D maybe TRBD1 (5 bases). This clonotype was obtained from a man aged 35-49 years in good health and CMV-seronegative. Sequencing was carried out using PBMCs. CDR3 protein: CASSVGEGQPQHF. The CDR3 DNA sequence: TGTGCCAGTAGCGTGGGGGAGGGTCAGCCCCAGCATTTT.